The 30 T cell receptor beta chains below come from one sample, sequenced in a study of T cell responses to AZD1222 COVID-19 vaccine listed by TCRdb under 2021. Reading the label with the study, this specimen's time point is: baseline before first vaccination. Receptor libraries were prepared by the immunoSEQ multiplex PCR assay. TCRdb's version of the immuneACCESS table is confined to in-frame rearrangements and falls short of the full clone set. An unresolved V gene accounts for under half of the shortfall where checked; the remainder is of unknown origin. In all, the sample holds fewer than 130,000 clones, and around nine tenths of those were seen once. The top ten clonotypes cover approximately 3.5% of the sample. The input for sequencing was peripheral blood, taken on day 0 of AZD1222 vaccination. These receptors came from an adult in good health.

This rearrangement joins TRBV18 to TRBJ1-2; 11 bases line up with TRBD1. The CDR3 has 17 amino acids. The germline gives CDR1 KGHSH, CDR2 LQKENI. V dropped 5 bases and J dropped 8; count of bases not matched to a gene: 16. CDR3 amino acids: CASSSDTPGQGGKGYTF. CDR3 nucleotides: TGTGCCAGCTCATCGGACACTCCGGGACAGGGGGGGAAAGGCTACACCTTC.

The rearrangement joins TRBV5-4 to TRBJ1-5; 9 nucleotides match TRBD1. J was trimmed by 5 bases and V by 4 bases; bases with no gene match: 10. CDR3 length equals 16 residues. Germline V lookup: CDR1 SGHNT, CDR2 YYREEE (reference sequence). CDR3 region: CASSRDRESPHQPQHF. In DNA, the CDR3 is TGTGCCAGCAGCCGGGACAGGGAGAGTCCTCATCAGCCCCAGCATTTT.

This chain links TRBV10-3 with TRBJ1-4, with 8 nucleotides matching TRBD1. Germline values: CDR1 ENHRY, CDR2 SYGVKD. This CDR3 spans 14 amino acids. V dropped 3 bases and J dropped 5; count of bases not matched to a gene: 2. As DNA, the CDR3 is TGTGCCATCAGTGATCGGACAGGGAATGAAAAACTGTTTTTT. Translated, it gives CAISDRTGNEKLFF.

The chain links TRBV12-3 or TRBV12-4 to TRBJ1-5; 9 bases align to TRBD1. The CDR3 is 13 amino acids. The V and J ends lost 5 bases and 9 bases, in that order; junction bases with no gene match: 5. The CDR3 region is CASSSGQGRPQHF. The CDR3 DNA reads TGTGCCAGCAGTAGTGGACAGGGGCGGCCCCAGCATTTT.

The V gene is TRBV6-5, the J gene TRBJ1-6; D is uncertain. CDR3 size: 12 residues. V was trimmed by 6 bases and J by 6 bases, leaving 6 bases between them. CDR1 and CDR2 (germline): MNHEY, SVGAGI. In nucleotides, the CDR3 is TGTGCCAGCAGAGGGCCTAATTCACCCCTCCACTTT. Its protein product is CASRGPNSPLHF.

This sequence joins TRBV19 and TRBJ1-5; D might be TRBD1 (5 bases). V lost 3 bases to trimming and J lost 1 base, with 16 bases between them. The length of the CDR3 is 17 residues. CDR1 is LNHDA and CDR2 is SQIVND in the germline V gene (reference sequence). The CDR3: CASSIRRGGGSNQPQHF. CDR3 in DNA: TGTGCCAGTAGTATCCGTCGGGGGGGAGGGAGCAATCAGCCCCAGCATTTT.

The V and J genes are TRBV18 and TRBJ1-4, with D perhaps TRBD1 (6 bases). Germline loops: CDR1 KGHSH, CDR2 LQKENI. CDR3 length: 13 amino acids. V lost 1 base and J 8 bases, leaving 8 bases between the germline ends. Written as DNA, the CDR3 is TGTGCCAGCTCACCACACAGGGACGAAAAACTGTTTTTT. It yields the protein CASSPHRDEKLFF.

The chain recombines TRBV6-1 with TRBJ1-1; no clear D gene. The length of the CDR3 is 14 residues. Germline-derived CDR1 and CDR2 are MNHNS and SASEGT. Trimming took 7 bases from V and 4 from J, leaving 16 bases between them. The CDR3 bases are TGTGCCAGCACCGAACCCAGATTCGGCACTGAAGCTTTCTTT. As protein: CASTEPRFGTEAFF.

The chain combines TRBV2 with TRBJ1-3; possibly TRBD1 for D (6 bases). V shed 4 bases and J shed 0 bases, with 13 bases lying between them. CDR1 and CDR2 (germline): SNHLY, FYNNEI. The CDR3 is made up of 16 amino acids. Here the CDR3 DNA reads TGTGCCAGCAGTGGGGACACCCTGAGCTCTGGAAACACCATATATTTT. It encodes CASSGDTLSSGNTIYF.

The CDR3 DNA sequence: TGTGCCAGCAGCGCCGGGACAGGGGTAAAGGGTGAGCAGTTCTTC. Translated, it gives CASSAGTGVKGEQFF. The chain recombines TRBV7-2 with TRBJ2-1; 10 bases map to TRBD1. V trimming: 5 bases; J trimming: 9 bases; junction bases outside the gene matches: 10. Germline loops: CDR1 SGHTA, CDR2 FQGNSA. The CDR3 loop spans 15 amino acids.

Worth noting for this clone: A much larger clonotype is one base distant, so this may be a read error. The CDR3 DNA reads TGTGCCAGCAGTTTTCAAGTGAACACTGAAGCTTTCTTT. It is translated as CASSFQVNTEAFF. The rearrangement links TRBV28 to TRBJ1-1; D unresolved. The CDR3 has 13 amino acids. V was cut by 3 bases and J by 0 bases, with 5 bases left in between. Germline CDR1 reads MDHEN; CDR2 reads SYDVKM.

This chain uses TRBV2 with TRBJ2-3; 14 bases are a match to TRBD2. The ends lost 5 bases at V and 6 bases at J; junction bases unmatched: 4. The CDR3 is 15 residues long. The germline V gene has CDR1 SNHLY and CDR2 FYNNEI. The CDR3 nucleotides are TGTGCCAGCAGTCCGACTAGCGGGGGGGCGGATACGCAGTATTTT. Translating it yields CASSPTSGGADTQYF.

This chain connects TRBV15 to TRBJ2-7; 8 bases align to TRBD2. Germline values: CDR1 LNHNV, CDR2 YYDKDF (reference sequence). The J segment lost 3 bases and the V segment lost 1 base, leaving 5 bases of the junction unmatched. CDR3 length equals 15 residues. CDR3 coding DNA: TGTGCCACCAGCAGAGTAGTAGCGGGGAACTACGAGCAGTACTTC. Protein: CATSRVVAGNYEQYF.

The chain joins TRBV6-5 to TRBJ2-5; 7 bases align to TRBD1. CDR1 is MNHEY, CDR2 SVGAGI, per germline. This CDR3 is 15 amino acids long. V lost 3 bases and J lost 3; bases outside the gene matches: 7. The CDR3 reads CASSYVKGAEETQYF. The CDR3 DNA sequence: TGTGCCAGCAGTTATGTTAAGGGGGCTGAAGAGACCCAGTACTTC.

The chain combines TRBV28 with TRBJ1-4; possibly TRBD1 for D (6 bases). V was clipped by 6 bases and J by 8 bases, with 22 bases between them. Germline loops: CDR1 MDHEN, CDR2 SYDVKM. The CDR3 contains 16 residues. The CDR3 here is CASRPSQGTRGEKLFF. The CDR3 DNA is TGTGCCAGCAGACCTTCCCAGGGGACGCGGGGCGAAAAACTGTTTTTT.

The chain couples TRBV5-6 to TRBJ2-1, with 9 bases fitting TRBD2. This CDR3 region has 15 residues. Germline V lookup: CDR1 SGHDT, CDR2 YYEEEE. V lost 1 base and J lost 7; bases outside the gene matches: 6. The CDR3 coding sequence is TGTGCCAGCAGCTTGAGGGCGGGAGGGCCTAATGAGCAGTTCTTC. It is translated as CASSLRAGGPNEQFF. The full variable domain, its missing parts supplied by reference TRBV5-6 and TRBJ2-1, is DAGVTQSPTHLIKTRGQQVTLRCSPKSGHDTVSWYQQALGQGPQFIFQYYEEEERQRGNFPDRFSGHQFPNYSSELNVNALLLGDSALYLCASSLRAGGPNEQFFGPGTRLTVL.

V usage is TRBV5-4 and J usage is TRBJ2-1; TRBD2 matches 10 bases. V was clipped by 3 bases and J by 7 bases; unmatched bases: 13. In germline, CDR1 is SGHNT, CDR2 YYREEE (reference sequence). The CDR3 consists of 17 residues. The CDR3: CASSSPRQRGGVNEQFF. The CDR3 nucleotides are TGTGCCAGCAGCTCCCCTCGGCAGCGGGGGGGGGTTAATGAGCAGTTCTTC.

The J gene is TRBJ2-1, the V gene TRBV3-1 (or the pseudogene TRBV3-2), with D tentatively TRBD1 (5 bases). The CDR3 length is 12 residues. V was shortened by 3 bases and J by 8 bases, with 8 bases between the two germline ends. CDR1 and CDR2 from the germline V gene are LGHDT and YNNKEL (reference sequence). CDR3 nucleotide sequence: TGTGCCAGCAGCCAGACAGTTCATGAGCAGTTCTTC. Its translation: CASSQTVHEQFF.

Concerning this clone: Germline and junction disagree at one end, which may indicate a read error. The chain links TRBV7-7 to TRBJ2-7; 13 positions agree with TRBD2. The CDR3 is made up of 16 amino acids. Germline V gives CDR1 SSHAT, CDR2 FNYEAQ (reference sequence). CDR3 region: CASSPGLAGAAYEQYF. CDR3 bases: TGTGCTAGCAGCCCAGGACTAGCGGGGGCTGCCTACGAGCAGTACTTC.

This clone was counted only a few times. V gene TRBV5-1 combines with J gene TRBJ2-2, with D possibly matching TRBD2 (6 bases). V lost 3 bases, J lost 1 base, and 13 bases lay in between. The CDR3 extends over 16 amino acids. Germline V CDR1 and CDR2: SGHRS, YFSETQ. This CDR3 reads CASSWGVPGNTGELFF. The DNA of the CDR3 is TGCGCCAGCAGCTGGGGGGTACCGGGGAACACCGGGGAGCTGTTTTTT.

CDR3 DNA: TGTGCCAGCAGTTACAGGGTTAACACCGGGGAGCTGTTTTTT. This gives the protein CASSYRVNTGELFF. V gene TRBV6-5 combines with J gene TRBJ2-2; no clear D. CDR1 is MNHEY and CDR2 is SVGAGI in the germline V gene. V shed 2 bases and J shed 2 bases, with 6 bases lying between them. This CDR3 spans 14 amino acids.

This chain links TRBV19 with TRBJ2-7, with 7 nucleotides matching TRBD1. V lost 3 bases, J lost 3 bases, and 8 bases stayed unmatched. Germline V gives CDR1 LNHDA, CDR2 SQIVND (reference sequence). The CDR3 sequence is 15 residues long. CDR3 protein: CASSISQTGHYEQYF. The CDR3 bases are TGTGCCAGTAGTATCTCGCAGACAGGGCACTACGAGCAGTACTTC.

The chain links TRBV5-1 to TRBJ2-1; unclear D gene. Between the trimmed V and J ends, which lost 0 bases and 0 bases, there was a span of 10 bases. CDR3 length: 16 amino acids. The V gene's germline CDR1 is SGHRS and CDR2 YFSETQ. The CDR3 reads CASSLVSRSSYNEQFF. The CDR3 bases are TGCGCCAGCAGCTTGGTTTCCAGGAGCTCCTACAATGAGCAGTTCTTC.

This clone was recorded a few times. The chain links TRBV28 to TRBJ1-6; 7 bases are shared with TRBD1. The V gene end was trimmed by 6 bases and the J gene end by 10 bases; junction bases not matched to a gene: 9. This CDR3 is 14 amino acids long. Germline V gene data show CDR1 as MDHEN and CDR2 as SYDVKM. The CDR3 coding sequence is TGTGCCAGCAGGCGAGGGGGACAGAACTCACCCCTCCACTTT. This translates into CASRRGGQNSPLHF.

The sample holds one count of this clone. The rearrangement links TRBV25-1 to TRBJ1-6; D not certain. Trimming pared 3 bases from V and 10 bases from J, leaving 7 bases between. This CDR3 spans 12 amino acids. Germline V gene sequence: CDR1 MGHDK, CDR2 SYGVNS. CDR3 nucleotide sequence: TGTGCCAGCAGTGACATGCGGTCACCCCTCCACTTT. This translates into CASSDMRSPLHF.

This chain connects TRBV6-6 to TRBJ2-7, with 11 bases matching TRBD2. The V and J ends lost 5 bases and 3 bases, in that order; junction bases with no gene match: 9. The CDR3 spans 16 residues. CDR1 is MNHNY and CDR2 is SVGAGI in the germline V gene (reference sequence). CDR3 DNA: TGTGCCAGCAGTCAACCCGGACTAGCGGGTAGCTACGAGCAGTACTTC. This translates into CASSQPGLAGSYEQYF.

The J gene is TRBJ2-5, the V gene TRBV7-2; TRBD2 aligns across 13 bases. This CDR3 region has 15 residues. Per the germline V gene, CDR1 is SGHTA and CDR2 is FQGNSA. After removal of 5 bases from V and 2 bases from J, the junction contained 2 bases not matched to a gene. CDR3 in DNA: TGTGCCAGCAGCCGGACTAGCGGGGGACAAGAGACCCAGTACTTC. Protein product: CASSRTSGGQETQYF.

The chain recombines TRBV5-1 with TRBJ2-1; maybe TRBD1 (6 bases). V lost 4 bases and J lost 6, with 14 bases in between. Germline loops: CDR1 SGHRS, CDR2 YFSETQ. The CDR3 is 14 residues long. CDR3 loop: CASSPGVTGNEQFF. In DNA form, the CDR3 reads TGCGCCAGCAGCCCAGGGGTGACCGGCAATGAGCAGTTCTTC.

V is TRBV9 and J is TRBJ2-1, with TRBD2 matching over 8 bases. The CDR3 is 16 residues long. Germline assignment: CDR1 SGDLS and CDR2 YYNGEE. With 0 bases clipped from V and 5 bases from J, the junction kept 7 bases outside the gene matches. The CDR3 DNA follows: TGTGCCAGCAGCGTAGTAACGGGAGGGCCTAACAATGAGCAGTTCTTC. The encoded protein is CASSVVTGGPNNEQFF. The complete variable domain, with remaining parts taken from reference TRBV9 and TRBJ2-1, reads DSGVTQTPKHLITATGQRVTLRCSPRSGDLSVYWYQQSLDQGLQFLIQYYNGEERAKGNILERFSAQQFPDLHSELNLSSLELGDSALYFCASSVVTGGPNNEQFFGPGTRLTVL.

The rearrangement links TRBV29-1 to TRBJ1-1; no clear D gene. CDR3 length equals 11 residues. Germline V CDR1 and CDR2: SQVTM, ANQGSEA. Trimming left V 3 bases short and J 0 bases short, with 2 bases between. The CDR3 here is CSVELNTEAFF. CDR3 in DNA: TGCAGCGTTGAGTTGAACACTGAAGCTTTCTTT.